One sample yielded the 24 T cell receptor beta chains listed below, sequenced in a study of T cell changes during pregnancy in multiple sclerosis. Method: immunoSEQ multiplex PCR; TCRdb's copy keeps in-frame clones and lacks some. The repertoire consists of 38,000 or so clones, with about nine tenths occurring once and the leading ten covering 0.43%. The source was CD4+ T cells from peripheral blood mononuclear cells, collected in the third trimester of pregnancy. These TCRs come from a female donor with multiple sclerosis, enrolled in a pregnancy study.

On this clone itself: Its ends do not fully match the called genes, so a read error is possible. The genes are TRBV6-1 and TRBJ1-2; the D gene is possibly TRBD1 (6 bases). Germline CDR1 is MNHNS and CDR2 is SASEGT. The CDR3 spans 16 residues. The CDR3, as DNA: TGTGCCAGCACTGAACTTACAGGGTTCGTTAACTATGGCTACACCTTC. Its translation: CASTELTGFVNYGYTF.

This clone is a singleton in its sample. The chain carries TRBV5-1 and TRBJ2-5; D perhaps matches TRBD1 (8 bases). Per germline, CDR1 SGHRS and CDR2 YFSETQ. V dropped 3 bases and J dropped 5 bases, with 14 bases sitting between them. The CDR3 has 14 residues. The CDR3 DNA reads TGCGCCAGCAGCTCAGGACAGGGAGGGGAGACCCAGTACTTC. It is translated as CASSSGQGGETQYF.

CDR3 amino acids: CASRVILRGLGGTGELFF. CDR3 nucleotides: TGTGCCAGTAGGGTTATTCTGAGGGGACTCGGTGGCACCGGGGAGCTGTTTTTT. The gene calls are TRBV19 and TRBJ2-2, with D perhaps TRBD2 (6 bases). The CDR3 loop spans 18 amino acids. Germline V lookup: CDR1 LNHDA, CDR2 SQIVND (reference sequence). Deletions cut 6 bases from V and 4 bases from J, with 24 bases between. Using reference TRBV19 and TRBJ2-2 for the parts outside the CDR3, the full variable domain is DGGITQSPKYLFRKEGQNVTLSCEQNLNHDAMYWYRQDPGQGLRLIYYSQIVNDFQKGDIAEGYSVSREKKESFPLTVTSAQKNPTAFYLCASRVILRGLGGTGELFFGEGSRLTVL.

The chain joins TRBV19 to TRBJ1-5; D gene uncertain. Germline loops: CDR1 LNHDA, CDR2 SQIVND (reference sequence). Trimming took 0 bases from V and 6 from J, leaving 6 bases between them. This CDR3 comprises 13 residues. The CDR3 region has the DNA TGTGCCAGTAGTATAGACCCCAGTCAGCCCCAGCATTTT. It codes for CASSIDPSQPQHF.

The chain recombines TRBV4-2 with TRBJ2-7, with 9 bases matching TRBD1. The CDR3 is 15 residues long. V gave up 1 base and J gave up 6 bases; unmatched junction bases: 7. Germline loops: CDR1 LGHNA, CDR2 YNFKEQ. The CDR3 sequence is CASSQVERDRAEQYF. In DNA form, the CDR3 reads TGTGCCAGCAGCCAAGTGGAACGGGACAGGGCCGAGCAGTACTTC.

The J gene is TRBJ2-7, the V gene TRBV28, with 11 bases lining up with TRBD2. This CDR3 has 15 amino acids. With V trimmed by 1 base and J by 3 bases, 2 bases remained unmatched. Per germline, CDR1 MDHEN and CDR2 SYDVKM. This chain's CDR3 is CASSLYTSGSYEQYF. The CDR3 DNA reads as TGTGCCAGCAGTTTATACACTAGCGGGAGCTACGAGCAGTACTTC.

The chain employs TRBV11-2 and TRBJ2-7, with D uncertain. Germline CDR1 SGHAT, CDR2 FQNNGV. This CDR3 contains 13 residues. Trimming pared 4 bases from V and 3 bases from J, leaving 10 bases between. DNA of the CDR3: TGTGCCAGCAGCTCCGAACGGTACTACGAGCAGTACTTC. The encoded protein is CASSSERYYEQYF.

V is TRBV4-1 and J is TRBJ1-4; D is perhaps TRBD1 (5 bases). V was pared by 3 bases and J by 2 bases, with 13 bases between. Germline lookup yields CDR1 MGHRA and CDR2 YSYEKL. CDR3 length: 16 residues. The CDR3 loop reads CASSHRGGATNEKLFF. CDR3 DNA sequence: TGCGCCAGCAGCCATCGAGGAGGGGCCACTAATGAAAAACTGTTTTTT.

The V gene is TRBV5-1, the J gene TRBJ2-1, with D tentatively TRBD2 (5 bases). The germline gives CDR1 SGHRS, CDR2 YFSETQ. The V end was cut by 0 bases, the J end by 8 bases, with 21 bases between. There are 17 residues in the CDR3. DNA for the CDR3: TGCGCCAGCAGCTTGGGGCATAGGAGCGGAGGAGCGGATGAGCAGTTCTTC. As protein: CASSLGHRSGGADEQFF.

There are a few counts of this clone. This rearrangement joins TRBV27 to TRBJ2-7; the match to TRBD1 covers 7 bases. CDR3 length equals 16 residues. The V gene's germline CDR1 is MNHEY and CDR2 SMNVEV (reference sequence). The junction had 15 bases not matched to a gene; V was cut back by 8 bases and J by 2 bases. The CDR3 sequence: CASGFLTPGQTYEQYF. Here the CDR3 DNA reads TGTGCCAGCGGATTCCTTACTCCGGGACAGACCTACGAGCAGTACTTC.

The V gene is TRBV11-3, the J gene TRBJ2-7; 7 positions match TRBD1. With 2 bases clipped from V and 5 bases from J, the junction kept 6 bases outside the gene matches. The CDR3 loop spans 14 amino acids. The germline gives CDR1 SGHNT, CDR2 YENEEA. CDR3 bases: TGTGCCAGCAGCTTAACAGGGGAGAAACACGAGCAGTACTTC. It codes for CASSLTGEKHEQYF.

The chain employs TRBV19 and TRBJ2-7, with TRBD1 matching 10 bases. CDR1 and CDR2 from the germline V gene are LNHDA and SQIVND (reference sequence). The CDR3 loop spans 15 amino acids. The V segment lost 6 bases and the J segment 5 bases; nucleotides outside the gene matches: 10. CDR3 loop: CASRRTGTGADEQYF. The CDR3 nucleotides read TGTGCCAGTAGGAGGACCGGGACAGGGGCGGACGAGCAGTACTTC.

The chain employs TRBV7-9 and TRBJ1-3; TRBD1 matches 7 bases. CDR3 size: 15 residues. The V segment lost 5 bases and the J segment 0 bases; nucleotides outside the gene matches: 4. Germline V gives CDR1 SEHNR, CDR2 FQNEAQ (reference sequence). In DNA, the CDR3 is TGTGCCAGCAGCCATGACAGGGCCTCTGGAAACACCATATATTTT. It is translated as CASSHDRASGNTIYF. The full variable domain, with the rest looked up from reference TRBV7-9 and TRBJ1-3, is DTGVSQNPRHKITKRGQNVTFRCDPISEHNRLYWYRQTLGQGPEFLTYFQNEAQLEKSRLLSDRFSAERPKGSFSTLEIQRTEQGDSAMYLCASSHDRASGNTIYFGEGSWLTVV.

The J gene is TRBJ2-2, the V gene TRBV5-4; no clear D gene. The CDR3 consists of 15 residues. V dropped 1 base and J dropped 2 bases, with 9 bases sitting between them. Germline V lookup: CDR1 SGHNT, CDR2 YYREEE (reference sequence). The CDR3 region has the DNA TGTGCCAGCAGCTTGTTACAAGAAAACACCGGGGAGCTGTTTTTT. This sequence encodes CASSLLQENTGELFF.

V and J are TRBV11-1 and TRBJ2-1, with 8 bases lining up with TRBD1. Per the germline V gene, CDR1 is SGHAT and CDR2 is FQDESV (reference sequence). Germline trimming cut 0 bases from V and 3 bases from J; bases unmatched to any gene: 10. The CDR3 runs to 18 residues. In nucleotides, the CDR3 is TGTGCCAGCAGCTTAGCTCAAAGTAACAGGGGGGTCTACAATGAGCAGTTCTTC. Protein sequence: CASSLAQSNRGVYNEQFF.

This sequence joins TRBV7-2 and TRBJ2-5; D is ambiguous. The V gene's germline CDR1 is SGHTA and CDR2 FQGNSA. The V and J ends lost 5 bases and 5 bases respectively, with 9 bases between them. This CDR3 contains 12 residues. The CDR3 protein is CASSPYSETQYF. CDR3 DNA sequence: TGTGCCAGCAGCCCCTATAGTGAGACCCAGTACTTC.

The rearrangement uses TRBV5-1 and TRBJ1-2, with 8 positions matching TRBD1. From germline, CDR1 is SGHRS and CDR2 YFSETQ. Losses at the gene ends were 4 bases for V and 7 bases for J; bases not matched to a gene: 18. The CDR3 loop spans 17 amino acids. CDR3 sequence reads: CASSAEASPGQGSGYTF. The CDR3 DNA is TGCGCCAGCAGCGCCGAGGCCTCCCCTGGACAGGGTAGTGGCTACACCTTC.

The J gene is TRBJ2-2, the V gene TRBV5-4, with 7 bases aligning to TRBD1. CDR3 length: 12 amino acids. Germline trimming cut 7 bases from V and 6 bases from J; bases unmatched to any gene: 3. Germline CDR1 SGHNT, CDR2 YYREEE (reference sequence). CDR3 in amino acids: CASQTGSGELFF. As DNA, the CDR3 is TGTGCCAGCCAGACAGGGTCCGGGGAGCTGTTTTTT.

J is TRBJ1-1 and V is TRBV6-1, with D possibly TRBD1 on 5 matching bases. V gave up 4 bases and J gave up 5 bases, with 11 bases separating them. The germline V gene encodes CDR1 MNHNS and CDR2 SASEGT. The CDR3 totals 13 residues. The DNA for the CDR3 is TGTGCCAGCAGTGGGCAGGGTCCAACTGAAGCTTTCTTT. Translated, it gives CASSGQGPTEAFF.

The chain carries TRBV7-2 and TRBJ2-5; D is perhaps TRBD1 (7 bases). Trimming took 2 bases from V and 5 from J, leaving 12 bases between them. Germline V CDR1 and CDR2: SGHTA, FQGNSA. CDR3 length: 14 residues. CDR3 bases: TGTGCCAGCAGCTTAATCGGGGGACAGGAGACCCAGTACTTC. This encodes CASSLIGGQETQYF.

The gene calls are TRBV29-1 and TRBJ2-1; TRBD2 agrees at 7 bases. Germline assignment: CDR1 SQVTM and CDR2 ANQGSEA. J gave up 5 bases and V 4 bases, and 8 bases lay outside the gene matches. The CDR3 extends over 14 amino acids. The CDR3 coding sequence is TGCAGCGTTGTAGGGCTAGCGGCCCACAATGAGCAGTTCTTC. Amino acid sequence: CSVVGLAAHNEQFF.

This chain connects TRBV4-1 to TRBJ2-1, with TRBD1 matching 7 bases. V gave up 2 bases and J gave up 2 bases; unmatched junction bases: 3. There are 15 residues in the CDR3. Germline V lookup: CDR1 MGHRA, CDR2 YSYEKL. The CDR3 loop reads CASSQTGTAYNEQFF. CDR3 sequence (DNA): TGCGCCAGCAGCCAAACCGGGACAGCCTACAATGAGCAGTTCTTC.

The chain is built from TRBV6-1 and TRBJ1-2; D perhaps matches TRBD1 (6 bases). This CDR3 contains 14 residues. The V gene lost 5 bases and the J gene lost 0 bases, with 10 bases spanning the gap. Germline CDR1 reads MNHNS; CDR2 reads SASEGT. DNA of the CDR3: TGTGCCAGCAGTCGGACAGACGCTAACTATGGCTACACCTTC. Protein product: CASSRTDANYGYTF.

This clone was counted a single time. The chain carries TRBV9 and TRBJ1-4; TRBD1 agrees at 10 bases. Germline V gene data show CDR1 as SGDLS and CDR2 as YYNGEE. Trimming at V came to 4 bases and at J to 8 bases, leaving 8 bases not matched to a gene. The CDR3 has 15 amino acids. The CDR3 DNA is TGTGCCAGCAGCCTCCGGGACAGGGGAGAAGAAAAACTGTTTTTT. Translation: CASSLRDRGEEKLFF.